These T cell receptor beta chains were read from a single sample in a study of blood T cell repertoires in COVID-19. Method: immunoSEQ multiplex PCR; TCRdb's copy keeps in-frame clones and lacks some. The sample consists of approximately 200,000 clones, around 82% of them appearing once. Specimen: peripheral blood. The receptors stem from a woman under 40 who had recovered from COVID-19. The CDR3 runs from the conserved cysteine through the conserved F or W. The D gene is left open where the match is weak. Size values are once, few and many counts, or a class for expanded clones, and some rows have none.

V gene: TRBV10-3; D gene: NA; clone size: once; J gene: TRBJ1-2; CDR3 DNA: TGTGCCATCAGTGAGGTCCAGGGGAGTTCGGGGGGCTACACCTTC; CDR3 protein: CAISEVQGSSGGYTF
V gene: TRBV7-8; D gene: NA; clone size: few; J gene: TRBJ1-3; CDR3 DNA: TGTGCCAGCAGCTTAGTCCGAGGTGGCTCTGGAAACACCATATATTTT; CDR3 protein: CASSLVRGGSGNTIYF
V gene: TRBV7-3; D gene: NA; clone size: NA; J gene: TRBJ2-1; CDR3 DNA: TGTGCCAGCAGCTTCGGGGGAGGCAGTGAGCAGTTCTTC; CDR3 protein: CASSFGGGSEQFF
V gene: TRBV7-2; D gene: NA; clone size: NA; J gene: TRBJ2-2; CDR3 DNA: TGTGCCAGCAGCCCGGGGACTTCACCCGGGGAGCTGTTTTTT; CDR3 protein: CASSPGTSPGELFF
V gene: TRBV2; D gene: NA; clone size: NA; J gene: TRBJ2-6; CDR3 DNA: TGTGCCAGCAGGCCCACAGCGGACCGGTCCTCTGGGGCCAACGTCCTGACTTTC; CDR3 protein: CASRPTADRSSGANVLTF
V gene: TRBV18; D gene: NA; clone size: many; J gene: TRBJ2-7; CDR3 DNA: TGTGCCAGCTCCCTCCCCCCCGGGAACGAGCAGTACTTC; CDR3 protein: CASSLPPGNEQYF
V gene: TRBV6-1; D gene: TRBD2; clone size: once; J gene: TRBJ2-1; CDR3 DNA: TGTGCCAGCAGTGAATACGCTAGCGGGAGTTTTAATGAGCAGTTCTTC; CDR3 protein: CASSEYASGSFNEQFF
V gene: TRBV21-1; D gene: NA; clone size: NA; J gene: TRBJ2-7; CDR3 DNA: TGTGCCAGCAGCCCCAAAGCGGGGAAGGGAGACGAGCAGTACTTC; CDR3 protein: CASSPKAGKGDEQYF
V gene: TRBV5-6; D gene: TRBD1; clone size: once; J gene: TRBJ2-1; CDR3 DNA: TGTGCCAGCAGCGTACCTAGGGACAGATTCTACAATGAGCAGTTCTTC; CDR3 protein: CASSVPRDRFYNEQFF
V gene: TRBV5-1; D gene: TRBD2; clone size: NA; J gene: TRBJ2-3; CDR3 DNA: TGCGCCAGCAGCACAGGACTAGCGGGAAGCACAGATACGCAGTATTTT; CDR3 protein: CASSTGLAGSTDTQYF
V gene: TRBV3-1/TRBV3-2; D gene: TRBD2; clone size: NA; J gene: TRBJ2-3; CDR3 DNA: TGTGCCAGCAGCCAAATAGGACTAGCGGGAGATACGCAGTATTTT; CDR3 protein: CASSQIGLAGDTQYF
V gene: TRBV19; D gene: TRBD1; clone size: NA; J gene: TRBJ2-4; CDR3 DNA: TGTGCCAGTAGTCCACGGGGACAGCTAGCCAAAAACATTCAGTACTTC; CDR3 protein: CASSPRGQLAKNIQYF
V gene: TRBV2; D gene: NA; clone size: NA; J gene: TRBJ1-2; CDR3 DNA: TGTGCCAGCAGTGAAGACGCAAGCGGCTACACCTTC; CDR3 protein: CASSEDASGYTF
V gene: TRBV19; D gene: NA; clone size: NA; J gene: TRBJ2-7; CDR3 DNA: TGTGCCAGTAGTATATTGGACAAACCCTACGAGCAGTACTTC; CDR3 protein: CASSILDKPYEQYF
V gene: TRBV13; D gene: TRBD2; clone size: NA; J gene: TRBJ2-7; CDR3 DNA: TGTGCCAGCAGCTTAGGACCGTCTAGCGGTAACGAGCAGTACTTC; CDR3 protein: CASSLGPSSGNEQYF
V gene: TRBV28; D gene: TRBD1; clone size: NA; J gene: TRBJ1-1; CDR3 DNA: TGTGCCAGCAGTTCAGGACAGGGGGCCGCCACTGAAGCTTTCTTT; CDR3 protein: CASSSGQGAATEAFF
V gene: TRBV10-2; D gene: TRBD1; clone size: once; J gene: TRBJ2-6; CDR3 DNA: TGCGCCAGCAGGACAGGGGGGTCTGGGGCCAACGTCCTGACTTTC; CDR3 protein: CASRTGGSGANVLTF
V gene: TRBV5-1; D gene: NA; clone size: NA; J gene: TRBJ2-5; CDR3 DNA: TGCGCCAGCAGCTTTGGCCCCAGGAACCAAGAGACCCAGTACTTC; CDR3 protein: CASSFGPRNQETQYF
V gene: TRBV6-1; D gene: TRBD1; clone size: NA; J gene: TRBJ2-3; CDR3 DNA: TGTGCCAGCAGTGAAAGGGGGACAGGGGCCACAGATACGCAGTATTTT; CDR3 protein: CASSERGTGATDTQYF
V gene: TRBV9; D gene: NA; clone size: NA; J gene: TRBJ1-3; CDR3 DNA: TGTGCCAGCAGCGTCATGGGGGCCCCTAGCTCTGGAAACACCATATATTTT; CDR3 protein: CASSVMGAPSSGNTIYF
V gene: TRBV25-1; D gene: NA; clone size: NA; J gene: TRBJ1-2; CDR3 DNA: TGTGCCAGCACCCTGGGGTGGGGACACTCCGCCTACACCTTC; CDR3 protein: CASTLGWGHSAYTF
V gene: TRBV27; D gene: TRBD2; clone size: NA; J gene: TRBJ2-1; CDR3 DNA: TGTGCCAGCAGTTTGACTAGCGGGAGCTCCTACAATGAGCAGTTCTTC; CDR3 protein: CASSLTSGSSYNEQFF
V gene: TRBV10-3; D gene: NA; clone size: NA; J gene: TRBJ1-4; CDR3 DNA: TGTGCCATCAGTACCCACGGGAGTAATGAAAAACTGTTTTTT; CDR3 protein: CAISTHGSNEKLFF
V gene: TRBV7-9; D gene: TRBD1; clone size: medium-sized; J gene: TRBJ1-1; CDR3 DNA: TGTGCCAGCAGCGATACTCGCGACAGGGGCCGGAACACTGAAGCTTTCTTT; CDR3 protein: CASSDTRDRGRNTEAFF
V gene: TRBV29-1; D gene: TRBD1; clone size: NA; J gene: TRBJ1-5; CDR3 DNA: TGCAGCGTTGTCAAAGCAGGGGGCGCGGATCAGCCCCAGCATTTT; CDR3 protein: CSVVKAGGADQPQHF
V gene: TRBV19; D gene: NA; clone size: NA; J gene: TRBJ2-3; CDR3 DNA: TGTGCCAGTAGTATCAACAGGGAGCCAGATACGCAGTATTTT; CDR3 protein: CASSINREPDTQYF
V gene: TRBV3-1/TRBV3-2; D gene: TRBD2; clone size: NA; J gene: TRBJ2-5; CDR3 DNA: TGTGCCAGCAGCCAAGAAACCGGGAGGGCCGGGACCCAGTACTTC; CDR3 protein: CASSQETGRAGTQYF
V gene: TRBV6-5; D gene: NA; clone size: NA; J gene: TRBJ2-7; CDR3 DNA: TGTGCCAGCAGTTACTCGAGAACAGCCTACGAGCAGTACTTC; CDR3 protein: CASSYSRTAYEQYF
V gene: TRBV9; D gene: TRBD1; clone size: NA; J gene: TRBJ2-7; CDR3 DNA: TGTGCCAGCAGCGTAGGAGACAGGGCAGACGAGCAGTACTTC; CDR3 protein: CASSVGDRADEQYF
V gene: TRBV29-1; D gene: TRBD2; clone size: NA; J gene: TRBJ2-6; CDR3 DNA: TGCAGCGTTGAGGGAGGGAGACATAGCTCTGGGGCCAACGTCCTGACTTTC; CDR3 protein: CSVEGGRHSSGANVLTF
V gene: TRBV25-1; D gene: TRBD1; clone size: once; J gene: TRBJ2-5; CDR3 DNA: TGTGCCAGCAGTGAATTGGGCCGACAGGGGGCAGGGGAGACCCAGTACTTC; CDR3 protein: CASSELGRQGAGETQYF
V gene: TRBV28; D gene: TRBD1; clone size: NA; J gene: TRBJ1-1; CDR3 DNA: TGTGCCAGCAGCCGACAGGGGATTGAAGCTTTCTTT; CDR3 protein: CASSRQGIEAFF
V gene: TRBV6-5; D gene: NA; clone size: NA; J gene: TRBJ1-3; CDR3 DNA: TGTGCCAGCAGAGCAAGAAGATCTGGAAACACCATATATTTT; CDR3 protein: CASRARRSGNTIYF
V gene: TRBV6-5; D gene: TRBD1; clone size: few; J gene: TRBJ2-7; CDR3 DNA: TGTGCCAGCAGTTCCGGGACAGGGGGCGGCGAGCAGTACTTC; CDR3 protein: CASSSGTGGGEQYF
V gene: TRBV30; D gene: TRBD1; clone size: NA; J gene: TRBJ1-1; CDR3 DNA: TGTGCCTGGAAACAGGGGCGGAACACTGAAGCTTTCTTT; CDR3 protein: CAWKQGRNTEAFF
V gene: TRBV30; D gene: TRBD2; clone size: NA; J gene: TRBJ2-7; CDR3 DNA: TGTGCCTGGTCAAGCGGGAGGTTCGCCTACGAGCAGTACTTC; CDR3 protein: CAWSSGRFAYEQYF
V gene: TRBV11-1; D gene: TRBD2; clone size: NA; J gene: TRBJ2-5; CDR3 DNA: TGTGCCAGCAGCTTAGGCGGGAGGAAAGAGACCCAGTACTTC; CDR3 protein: CASSLGGRKETQYF
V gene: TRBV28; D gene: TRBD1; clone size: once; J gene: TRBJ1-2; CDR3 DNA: TGTGCCAGCAGTTCGGGACAGGGGGTCTCTGGCTACACCTTC; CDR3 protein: CASSSGQGVSGYTF
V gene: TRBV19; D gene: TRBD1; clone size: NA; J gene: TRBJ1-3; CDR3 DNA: TGTGCCAGTAGCGGGACAGCAGGCTCTGGAAACACCATATATTTT; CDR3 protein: CASSGTAGSGNTIYF
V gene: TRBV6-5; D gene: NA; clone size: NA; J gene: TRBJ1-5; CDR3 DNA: TGTGCCAGCAGTTACGGAAGAGGGCCCCAGCATTTT; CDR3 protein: CASSYGRGPQHF
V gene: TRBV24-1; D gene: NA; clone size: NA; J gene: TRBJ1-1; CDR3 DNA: TGTGCCACCAGTGGGGGGAGGGTGTGGGACACTGAAGCTTTCTTT; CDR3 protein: CATSGGRVWDTEAFF
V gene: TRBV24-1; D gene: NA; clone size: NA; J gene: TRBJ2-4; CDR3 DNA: TGTGCCACCAGTGATACGAACGGAGCCAAAAACATTCAGTACTTC; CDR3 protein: CATSDTNGAKNIQYF
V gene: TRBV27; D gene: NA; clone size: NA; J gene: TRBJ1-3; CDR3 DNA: TGTGCCAGCAGTTTATCAAGAGGGACTGGAAACACCATATATTTT; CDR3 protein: CASSLSRGTGNTIYF
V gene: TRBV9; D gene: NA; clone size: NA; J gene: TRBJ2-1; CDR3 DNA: TGTGCCAGCAGCGCTGGACCCAGCGGCAATGAGCAGTTCTTC; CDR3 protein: CASSAGPSGNEQFF
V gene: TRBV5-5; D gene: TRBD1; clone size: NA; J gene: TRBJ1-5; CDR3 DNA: TGTGCCAGCAGCTTCGGAGGGGGCGATCAGCCCCAGCATTTT; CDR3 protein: CASSFGGGDQPQHF
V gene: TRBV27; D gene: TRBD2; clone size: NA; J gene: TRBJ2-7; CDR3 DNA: TGTGCCAGCAGTTTATTGGAGTCTAGCGGGATCTACGAGCAGTACTTC; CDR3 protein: CASSLLESSGIYEQYF
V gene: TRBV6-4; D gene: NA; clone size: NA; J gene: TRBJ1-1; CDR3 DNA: TGTGCCAGCAGTACCAGTATGAACACTGAAGCTTTCTTT; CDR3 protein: CASSTSMNTEAFF
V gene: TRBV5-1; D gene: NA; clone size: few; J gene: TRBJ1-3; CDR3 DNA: TGCGCCAGCAGCCCTGGAGGAGCTGGAAACACCATATATTTT; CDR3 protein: CASSPGGAGNTIYF
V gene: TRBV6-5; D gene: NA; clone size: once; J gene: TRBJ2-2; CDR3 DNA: TGTGCCAGCAGGGGGCGCGTCGGGGAGCTGTTTTTT; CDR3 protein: CASRGRVGELFF
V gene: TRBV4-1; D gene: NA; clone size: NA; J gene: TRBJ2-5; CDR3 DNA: TGCGCCAGCAGCCAAGATCCCGGCGGGCAAGAGACCCAGTACTTC; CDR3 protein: CASSQDPGGQETQYF
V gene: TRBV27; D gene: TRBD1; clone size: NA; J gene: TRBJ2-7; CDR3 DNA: TGTGCCAGCAGCCTGGGAGGGACAGGGGGCGACGAGCAGTACTTC; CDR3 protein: CASSLGGTGGDEQYF
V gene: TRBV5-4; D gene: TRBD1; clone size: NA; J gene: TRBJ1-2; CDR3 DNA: TGTGCCAGCAGCGGTCCAAGGACAGGGCCTAACTATGGCTACACCTTC; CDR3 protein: CASSGPRTGPNYGYTF
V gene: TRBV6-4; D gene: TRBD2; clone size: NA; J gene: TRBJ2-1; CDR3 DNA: TGTGCCAGCGGCAATAGCGGGGGCGGTTACAATGAGCAGTTCTTC; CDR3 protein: CASGNSGGGYNEQFF
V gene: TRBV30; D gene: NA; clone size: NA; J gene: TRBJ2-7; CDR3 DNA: TGTGCCCGGGCAGGGCAAACCCTCTACGAGCAGTACTTC; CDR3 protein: CARAGQTLYEQYF
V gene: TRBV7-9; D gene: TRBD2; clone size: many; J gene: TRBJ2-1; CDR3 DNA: TGTGCCAGCAGCGCACGACTAGCGGGAGCCTACAATGAGCAGTTCTTC; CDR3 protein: CASSARLAGAYNEQFF
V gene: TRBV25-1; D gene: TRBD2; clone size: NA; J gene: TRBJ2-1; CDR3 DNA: TGTGCCAGCAGTGATTACAGAGCGGGGGACTCCTACAATGAGCAGTTCTTC; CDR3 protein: CASSDYRAGDSYNEQFF
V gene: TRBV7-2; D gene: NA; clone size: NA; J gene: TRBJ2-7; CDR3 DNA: TGTGCCAGCAGCTTCGAGGGTAGCTCCTACGAGCAGTACTTC; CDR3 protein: CASSFEGSSYEQYF
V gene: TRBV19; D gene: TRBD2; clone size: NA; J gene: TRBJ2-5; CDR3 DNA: TGTGCCAGTAGTTACCGAGGACTAGCGGGAGTAGAGACCCAGTACTTC; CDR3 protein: CASSYRGLAGVETQYF
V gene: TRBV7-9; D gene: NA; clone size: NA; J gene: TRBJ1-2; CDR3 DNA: TGTGCCAGCAGCTTAAGTAATCTCAGTGACTATGGCTACACCTTC; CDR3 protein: CASSLSNLSDYGYTF